The subject of this entry is one TCR beta chain. This sample stems from a study of shared clonotypes between healthy human individuals. The genomic DNA of each subset was split evenly across several immunoSEQ plates. Method: immunoSEQ multiplex PCR; TCRdb's copy keeps in-frame clones and lacks some. Of roughly 2,500,000 clones in the sample, 93% were seen once. The germline CDR1 and CDR2 sequences are MDHEN and SYDVKM. V shed 8 bases and J 5 bases; nucleotides not matched to a gene: 17. The CDR3 has 17 amino acids. This TCR was sampled from a man younger than 35 in good health. Some clones in this sample may be carry-over from other donors' samples. The chain recombines TRBV28 with TRBJ2-5, with 10 bases aligning to TRBD2. Material: naive CD4+ T cells from PBMCs. Subset described: CD45RA+ positively selected. The CDR3 spells CASGTLTQGSGRETQYF. The CDR3 nucleotides are TGTGCCAGCGGAACCCTTACCCAGGGTAGCGGGAGGGAGACCCAGTACTTC.